The next 28 T cell receptor beta chains were all read from a single sample in a study of T cell changes during pregnancy in multiple sclerosis. Clones were read by immunoSEQ multiplex PCR, and TCRdb kept only the in-frame ones, dropping some. Of around 50,000 clones in the sample, approximately 94% are singletons; the top ten hold about 4.7%. The specimen was CD8+ T cells from peripheral blood mononuclear cells, collected in the first trimester of pregnancy. These receptors came from a female donor with multiple sclerosis, enrolled in a pregnancy study.

The genes are TRBV25-1 and TRBJ1-2; no reliable D call. The ends were cut back, 4 bases at V and 5 bases at J, with 5 bases in the middle. This CDR3 is built from 11 residues. CDR1 is MGHDK, CDR2 SYGVNS, per germline. The CDR3 nucleotides read TGTGCCAGCAGTGGAGGGTATGGCTACACCTTC. Translated: CASSGGYGYTF.

The chain carries TRBV21-1 and TRBJ2-7; TRBD2 is the table's D call, not checked against the DNA. TRBV21-1 is a known pseudogene. The CDR3 covers 17 residues. The CDR3, as DNA: TGTGCCAGCAGCATCCCGATTGGTAGCCACCCTCCCTACGAGCAGTACTTC. Residues: CASSIPIGSHPPYEQYF.

The J gene is TRBJ1-4, the V gene TRBV21-1; the D call of TRBD1 is as the table states it, not checked on the DNA. TRBV21-1 is tagged as a pseudogene. This CDR3 has 16 amino acids. The CDR3 loop is CASSKVGPGGHEKLFF. The CDR3 nucleotides are TGTGCCAGCAGCAAAGTCGGGCCAGGGGGCCATGAAAAACTGTTTTTT.

The chain links TRBV7-8 to TRBJ2-7; the match to TRBD1 covers 7 bases. The V gene's germline CDR1 is SGHVS and CDR2 FQNEAQ. The CDR3 totals 15 residues. V dropped 5 bases and J dropped 2; count of bases not matched to a gene: 9. The CDR3 coding sequence is TGTGCCAGCAGCCACCACAGGGACAGCCCCTACGAGCAGTACTTC. Its translation is CASSHHRDSPYEQYF.

The rearrangement uses TRBV6-1 and TRBJ2-6; a possible D gene is TRBD1 (6 bases). Trimming took 6 bases from V and 4 from J, leaving 13 bases between them. Per the germline V gene, CDR1 is MNHNS and CDR2 is SASEGT. The CDR3 has 15 amino acids. The CDR3 is CASSPTGSGANVLTF. The CDR3 DNA follows: TGTGCCAGCAGCCCAACAGGGTCCGGGGCCAACGTCCTGACTTTC.

The CDR3 sequence is CASSLDPTVGEKLFF. Here the CDR3 DNA reads TGTGCCAGCAGCTTAGATCCAACAGTCGGTGAAAAACTGTTTTTT. The genes are TRBV7-9 and TRBJ1-4; D not resolved. V was clipped by 1 base and J by 7 bases, with 13 bases between them. The CDR3 is made up of 15 amino acids. The germline V gene has CDR1 SEHNR and CDR2 FQNEAQ (reference sequence).

The chain has TRBV5-5 and TRBJ2-7; 9 bases map to TRBD1. The CDR3 loop spans 14 amino acids. Per germline, CDR1 SGHKS and CDR2 YYEKEE (reference sequence). The trim removed 0 bases at V and 4 bases at J, leaving 2 bases unmatched. In nucleotides, the CDR3 is TGTGCCAGCAGCTTGGAGGGGACAGGGTACGAGCAGTACTTC. Residues: CASSLEGTGYEQYF.

The gene calls are TRBV7-3 and TRBJ1-1, with D unresolved. Trimming took 1 base from V and 2 from J, leaving 11 bases between them. Germline loops: CDR1 SGHTA, CDR2 FQGTGA. This CDR3 region has 15 residues. This chain's CDR3 is CASSLNPATNTEAFF. The CDR3 nucleotides read TGTGCCAGCAGCTTAAACCCTGCTACTAACACTGAAGCTTTCTTT. The variable domain in full, completed from reference TRBV7-3 and TRBJ1-1, reads GAGVSQTPSNKVTEKGKYVELRCDPISGHTALYWYRQSLGQGPEFLIYFQGTGAADDSGLPNDRFFAVRPEGSVSTLKIQRTERGDSAVYLCASSLNPATNTEAFFGQGTRLTVV.

The gene calls are TRBV9 and TRBJ1-2; D remains unclear. The CDR3 is 15 amino acids. Germline assignment: CDR1 SGDLS and CDR2 YYNGEE. Deletions cut 0 bases from V and 2 bases from J, with 11 bases between. The CDR3 sequence: CASSVGEEVNYGYTF. The DNA of the CDR3 is TGTGCCAGCAGCGTAGGAGAGGAGGTAAACTATGGCTACACCTTC.

The chain carries TRBV19 and TRBJ2-7; D is perhaps TRBD2 (5 bases). The CDR3 is 15 residues long. Germline CDR1 is LNHDA and CDR2 is SQIVND (reference sequence). The germline V and J ends were trimmed by 5 bases and 0 bases, with 14 bases remaining between them. The CDR3 bases are TGTGCCAGTAGTCCCGCTAAGCGGTCCTCCTACGAGCAGTACTTC. Amino acids: CASSPAKRSSYEQYF.

V and J are TRBV6-5 and TRBJ2-2; a weak D match, TRBD2 (5 bases). The germline CDR1 and CDR2 sequences are MNHEY and SVGAGI. The ends were cut back, 4 bases at V and 1 base at J, with 13 bases in the middle. CDR3 length: 16 amino acids. The chain's CDR3 is CASSSGASWNTGELFF. CDR3 coding DNA: TGTGCCAGCAGTTCCGGTGCTAGCTGGAACACCGGGGAGCTGTTTTTT.

This clone was observed once. The gene calls are TRBV6-6 and TRBJ2-4, with D possibly TRBD1 on 5 matching bases. The CDR3 sequence is 12 residues long. The germline gives CDR1 MNHNY, CDR2 SVGAGI (reference sequence). V was shortened by 7 bases and J by 6 bases, with 10 bases between the two germline ends. CDR3 residues: CASTIDRNIQYF. DNA of the CDR3: TGTGCCAGCACCATCGACAGAAACATTCAGTACTTC.

CDR3 protein: CASSFGTGGFEQYF. The CDR3 DNA follows: TGTGCCAGCAGCTTTGGGACAGGGGGTTTCGAGCAGTACTTC. The V call is TRBV5-4, the J call TRBJ2-7, with 11 bases fitting TRBD1. CDR1 SGHNT and CDR2 YYREEE come from the germline V gene (reference sequence). The CDR3 extends over 14 amino acids. J lost 6 bases, V lost 2 bases, and 4 bases had no gene match.

The chain has TRBV5-1 and TRBJ1-5; no reliable D call. Germline CDR1 is SGHRS and CDR2 is YFSETQ. CDR3 length equals 13 residues. The V end lost 0 bases, the J end lost 2 bases, and 3 bases lay between the germline ends. For the CDR3, the DNA is TGCGCCAGCAGCTTGGGGCGCAATCAGCCCCAGCATTTT. This codes for CASSLGRNQPQHF.

This clone was recorded once. This chain uses TRBV27 with TRBJ2-5, with TRBD2 identical over 7 bases. Germline V lookup: CDR1 MNHEY, CDR2 SMNVEV (reference sequence). The CDR3 is 12 amino acids. The V segment lost 5 bases and the J segment 5 bases; nucleotides outside the gene matches: 2. The CDR3 nucleotides read TGTGCCAGCAGTAGGGGAGGGGAGACCCAGTACTTC. Its protein product is CASSRGGETQYF.

This rearrangement joins TRBV6-6 to TRBJ2-1, with 13 bases fitting TRBD2. There are 15 residues in the CDR3. The ends lost 2 bases at V and 7 bases at J; junction bases unmatched: 2. CDR1 is MNHNY, CDR2 SVGAGI, per germline (reference sequence). In DNA, the CDR3 is TGTGCCAGCAGTTACGTGACTAGCGGGGGGAATGAGCAGTTCTTC. It translates to CASSYVTSGGNEQFF.

The chain is built from TRBV7-2 and TRBJ2-1; perhaps TRBD1 as D (6 bases). V lost 5 bases and J lost 0, with 17 bases in between. The CDR3 extends over 17 amino acids. Germline V gene sequence: CDR1 SGHTA, CDR2 FQGNSA. The CDR3 coding sequence is TGTGCCAGCAGCCTGTGGGACATCAGGAGCTCCTACAATGAGCAGTTCTTC. Translated: CASSLWDIRSSYNEQFF.

In this sample, this clone turned up once. V and J are TRBV7-9 and TRBJ2-5, with D maybe TRBD2 (5 bases). CDR1 is SEHNR, CDR2 FQNEAQ, per germline (reference sequence). V was clipped by 1 base and J by 1 base, with 10 bases between them. The CDR3 covers 15 residues. CDR3 coding DNA: TGTGCCAGCAGCTTAGGACCGGGGAGCCAAGAGACCCAGTACTTC. Amino acids: CASSLGPGSQETQYF.

This clone was detected only once. The chain combines TRBV9 with TRBJ2-1; 8 bases line up with TRBD2. Germline assignment: CDR1 SGDLS and CDR2 YYNGEE. V gave up 0 bases and J gave up 8 bases; unmatched junction bases: 13. The CDR3 has 17 amino acids. The CDR3 spells CASSVEVSAGGSYEQFF. DNA of the CDR3: TGTGCCAGCAGCGTAGAAGTCTCGGCGGGGGGTTCCTATGAGCAGTTCTTC.

The V call is TRBV28, the J call TRBJ1-4; 8 bases are a match to TRBD1. CDR1 is MDHEN and CDR2 is SYDVKM in the germline V gene. The ends lost 6 bases at V and 5 bases at J; junction bases unmatched: 5. CDR3 length: 14 residues. CDR3 loop: CASSTRQGNEKLFF. In DNA, the CDR3 is TGTGCCAGCAGCACCCGACAGGGGAATGAAAAACTGTTTTTT. The full variable domain, with the rest looked up from reference TRBV28 and TRBJ1-4, is DVKVTQSSRYLVKRTGEKVFLECVQDMDHENMFWYRQDPGLGLRLIYFSYDVKMKEKGDIPEGYSVSREKKERFSLILESASTNQTSMYLCASSTRQGNEKLFFGSGTQLSVL.

This chain joins TRBV29-1 and TRBJ1-2, with D uncertain. V lost 6 bases and J lost 4, with 12 bases in between. Germline V gene lookup returns CDR1 SQVTM and CDR2 ANQGSEA. The CDR3 consists of 12 residues. The CDR3 DNA is TGCAGCGTCCCCGCCGAGGGCTATGGCTACACCTTC. Translated, it gives CSVPAEGYGYTF. The whole variable domain, filled in from reference TRBV29-1 and TRBJ1-2, reads SAVISQKPSRDICQRGTSLTIQCQVDSQVTMMFWYRQQPGQSLTLIATANQGSEATYESGFVIDKFPISRPNLTFSTLTVSNMSPEDSSIYLCSVPAEGYGYTFGSGTRLTVV.

The chain carries TRBV7-9 and TRBJ1-1; tentative D call: TRBD1 (6 bases). Germline loops: CDR1 SEHNR, CDR2 FQNEAQ (reference sequence). This CDR3 comprises 19 residues. The V gene lost 2 bases and the J gene lost 1 base, with 23 bases spanning the gap. The CDR3 coding sequence is TGTGCCAGCAGCTTATTTCCTGGGACATCCCCTAAGGCGAACACTGAAGCTTTCTTT. It encodes CASSLFPGTSPKANTEAFF.

The rearrangement links TRBV29-1 to TRBJ2-3, with 11 bases matching TRBD1. This CDR3 has 15 amino acids. Per germline, CDR1 SQVTM and CDR2 ANQGSEA. The V gene end was trimmed by 0 bases and the J gene end by 5 bases; junction bases not matched to a gene: 4. The CDR3 sequence is CSVEDGTGGIDTQYF. In nucleotides, the CDR3 is TGCAGCGTTGAAGACGGGACAGGGGGGATAGATACGCAGTATTTT.

This clone was observed a handful of times. The rearrangement uses TRBV4-1 and TRBJ1-5; 7 bases line up with TRBD1. The CDR3 totals 16 residues. Germline values: CDR1 MGHRA, CDR2 YSYEKL. With 1 base clipped from V and 0 bases from J, the junction kept 3 bases outside the gene matches. DNA for the CDR3: TGCGCCAGCAGCCAAGGGACAGGATTTAGCAATCAGCCCCAGCATTTT. This encodes CASSQGTGFSNQPQHF.

The gene calls are TRBV13 and TRBJ2-7; a possible D gene is TRBD1 (5 bases). The V and J ends lost 5 bases and 2 bases respectively, with 16 bases between them. Germline V gene data show CDR1 as PRHDT and CDR2 as FYEKMQ (reference sequence). The length of the CDR3 is 15 residues. CDR3 loop: CASSHKGVLTYEQYF. The CDR3 region has the DNA TGTGCCAGCAGCCACAAAGGGGTCCTTACCTACGAGCAGTACTTC. The full variable domain, with the rest looked up from reference TRBV13 and TRBJ2-7, is AAGVIQSPRHLIKEKRETATLKCYPIPRHDTVYWYQQGPGQDPQFLISFYEKMQSDKGSIPDRFSAQQFSDYHSELNMSSLELGDSALYFCASSHKGVLTYEQYFGPGTRLTVT.

This chain connects TRBV7-9 to TRBJ2-2; D might be TRBD2 (5 bases). The CDR3 is 18 residues long. V was clipped by 5 bases and J by 5 bases, with 24 bases between them. CDR1 and CDR2 from the germline V gene are SEHNR and FQNEAQ (reference sequence). Written as DNA, the CDR3 is TGTGCCAGCAGCCTGGAGGCACAGCCCGGTCCAATGACCGGGGAGCTGTTTTTT. Residues: CASSLEAQPGPMTGELFF.

This sequence joins TRBV14 and TRBJ2-5, with D tentatively TRBD2 (6 bases). Germline lookup yields CDR1 SGHDN and CDR2 FVKESK. The CDR3 loop spans 15 amino acids. Trimming left V 0 bases short and J 7 bases short, with 15 bases between. In DNA, the CDR3 is TGTGCCAGCAGCCAAGATTGGGGGGTTTCGGGGACCCAGTACTTC. Amino acid sequence: CASSQDWGVSGTQYF.

The chain links TRBV29-1 to TRBJ2-1, with 11 bases fitting TRBD2. The CDR3 is 15 residues long. Germline CDR1 and CDR2: SQVTM and ANQGSEA. Trimming cost V 6 bases and J 3 bases; bases outside gene matches: 7. The CDR3 nucleotides are TGCAGCGTCTTTTTGGGGACTAGCGGCTACAATGAGCAGTTCTTC. Its protein is CSVFLGTSGYNEQFF.